The 12 T cell receptor beta chains presented below share a single source sample, sequenced in a study of metastatic and nonmetastatic thyroid tumors. TCRdb re-called the PCR reads through MiXCR. There are about 49,000 clones in the sample; more than 20% occur only once, and 4% to 5% lies in the top ten. Thyroid surgery was performed in patients who had received no treatment beforehand. The specimen sequenced was blood. The source is a female donor with papillary thyroid cancer or a benign thyroid nodule (not recorded which). Some clones in this sample may be carry-over from other donors' samples.

The V call is TRBV7-3, the J call TRBJ2-3, with 7 nucleotides matching TRBD1. Per germline, CDR1 SGHTA and CDR2 FQGTGA. J was trimmed by 4 bases and V by 3 bases; bases with no gene match: 7. The length of the CDR3 is 15 residues. DNA of the CDR3: TGTGCCAGCAGCTTCACAGGGGTACAGGCAGATACGCAGTATTTT. Protein sequence: CASSFTGVQADTQYF.

This clone was counted between two and nine times. Possible read error: a much larger clone is one base away. The chain employs TRBV2 and TRBJ1-5; TRBD1 is a possible D gene (5 bases). The CDR3 covers 15 residues. With 3 bases removed from V and 9 bases from J, the gap between germline ends came to 18 bases. Germline CDR1 SNHLY, CDR2 FYNNEI. The CDR3 here is CASSDIVGAVAPQHF. Written as DNA, the CDR3 is TGTGCCAGCAGTGATATTGTAGGGGCAGTTGCGCCCCAGCATTTT. Based on the CDR3 plus reference TRBV2 and TRBJ1-5, the full variable domain is EPEVTQTPSHQVTQMGQEVILRCVPISNHLYFYWYRQILGQKVEFLVSFYNNEISEKSEIFDDQFSVERPDGSNFTLKIRSTKLEDSAMYFCASSDIVGAVAPQHFGDGTRLSIL.

The sample holds many counts of this clone. The CDR3 is CSANPGDRAIYNEQFF. In nucleotides, the CDR3 is TGCAGTGCAAACCCCGGAGACAGGGCAATTTACAATGAGCAGTTCTTC. The rearrangement joins TRBV20-1 to TRBJ2-1; 7 nucleotides match TRBD1. The CDR3 loop spans 16 amino acids. After removal of 6 bases from V and 4 bases from J, the junction contained 15 bases not matched to a gene. CDR1 DFQATT and CDR2 SNEGSKA come from the germline V gene (reference sequence).

V and J are TRBV24-1 and TRBJ1-2; TRBD1 matches 7 bases. The CDR3 is 15 residues long. The trim removed 6 bases at V and 5 bases at J, leaving 11 bases unmatched. Germline lookup yields CDR1 KGHDR and CDR2 SFDVKD. The CDR3 is CATSSPGQRGYGYTF. Here the CDR3 DNA reads TGTGCCACCAGTTCCCCGGGACAGAGAGGATATGGCTACACCTTC.

This clone was seen ten or more times. The chain joins TRBV15 to TRBJ2-5, with 7 bases that match TRBD1. The CDR3 sequence is 14 residues long. Germline CDR1 LNHNV, CDR2 YYDKDF (reference sequence). After removal of 8 bases from V and 1 base from J, the junction contained 7 bases not matched to a gene. As DNA, the CDR3 is TGTGCCACCCGGAGGACAGGCAGCCAAGAGACCCAGTACTTC. This gives the protein CATRRTGSQETQYF.

This clone was counted many times. The chain is built from TRBV12-3 or TRBV12-4 and TRBJ2-4; a possible D gene is TRBD2 (5 bases). The CDR3 contains 13 residues. V gave up 6 bases and J gave up 5 bases, with 11 bases separating them. The CDR3 coding sequence is TGTGCCAGCAGACCGACACTAGAAAACATTCAGTACTTC. Protein: CASRPTLENIQYF.

A note on this clone: A read error may account for a junction end that differs from germline. The CDR3 loop reads CASKSWTGTYDQYF. CDR3 nucleotides: TGTGCCAGCAAATCCTGGACAGGCACCTACGATCAGTACTTC. The genes are TRBV6-1 and TRBJ2-7; 7 nucleotides agree with TRBD1. Germline V gene data show CDR1 as MNHNS and CDR2 as SASEGT. The CDR3 is 14 amino acids.

This clone came up many times. V is TRBV14 and J is TRBJ2-3, with TRBD1 matching 8 bases. Germline V gives CDR1 SGHDN, CDR2 FVKESK. Trimming took 2 bases from V and 3 from J; bases not matched to a gene: 7. The CDR3 spans 16 residues. The CDR3 protein is CASSQSWTGRTDTQYF. In nucleotides, the CDR3 is TGTGCCAGCAGCCAATCATGGACAGGGCGAACAGATACGCAGTATTTT.

On this clone: A much larger clone sits a single nucleotide away, making a read error possible. The J gene is TRBJ1-1, the V gene TRBV7-6; a weak D match, TRBD1 (5 bases). Germline V gene sequence: CDR1 SGHVS, CDR2 FNYEAQ. Trimming left V 1 base short and J 8 bases short, with 14 bases between. The CDR3 totals 14 residues. DNA of the CDR3: TGTGCCAGCAGCTTAGGGCTGGGGACGGGAGAAGCTTTCTTT. Protein: CASSLGLGTGEAFF.

This clone was recorded many times. The CDR3 sequence is CSAPDQGGELFF. The CDR3 nucleotides are TGCAGTGCTCCTGATCAGGGCGGGGAGCTGTTTTTT. The chain combines TRBV20-1 with TRBJ2-2, with D tentatively TRBD1 (5 bases). The V and J ends lost 5 bases and 7 bases respectively, with 11 bases between them. Germline assignment: CDR1 DFQATT and CDR2 SNEGSKA (reference sequence). The CDR3 contains 12 residues.

The chain couples TRBV11-2 to TRBJ2-7; D is possibly TRBD2 (5 bases). Germline CDR1 SGHAT, CDR2 FQNNGV. The CDR3 totals 14 residues. The ends were cut back, 5 bases at V and 7 bases at J, with 18 bases in the middle. Here the CDR3 reads CASSTLRRSGEQYF. CDR3 in DNA: TGTGCCAGCAGCACCTTAAGGAGGTCGGGAGAGCAGTACTTC.

This clone was counted at least ten times. This rearrangement joins TRBV18 to TRBJ1-1; 7 bases match TRBD1. This CDR3 is built from 15 residues. Unmatched junction bases numbered 7, after V lost 6 bases and J lost 0 bases. From germline, CDR1 is KGHSH and CDR2 LQKENI. Here the CDR3 reads CASSWDRYMNTEAFF. The CDR3 coding sequence is TGTGCCAGCTCCTGGGACAGATATATGAACACTGAAGCTTTCTTT.